A single sample is the source of the 13 T cell receptor beta chains below, sequenced in a study of T cells expressing NK-cell markers (dated by TCRdb to the early 2020s). Receptors were amplified or captured by 5' RACE. Data came from an Illumina HiSeq 2000. TCRdb reprocessed the reads; each CDR3 protein sequence makes one entry, and DNA is unavailable. This sample's table has entries for 250,000 or so distinct CDR3 sequences. The top ten clonotypes cover roughly 4.2% of the sample. Sample: blood T cells: a sorted CD56 or NKG2C T cell subset, CD4+ or CD8+ T cells, or bulk PBMC T cells (not recorded which). The receptors stem from a woman between 18 and 70 years old in good health.

The chain uses TRBV29-1 and TRBJ1-1. CDR3 size: 11 residues. Germline CDR1 reads SQVTM; CDR2 reads ANQGSEA. The CDR3: CSASKDTEAFF. The full variable domain, completed using reference TRBV29-1 and TRBJ1-1, is SAVISQKPSRDICQRGTSLTIQCQVDSQVTMMFWYRQQPGQSLTLIATANQGSEATYESGFVIDKFPISRPNLTFSTLTVSNMSPEDSSIYLCSASKDTEAFFGQGTRLTVV.

The V and J genes are TRBV10-1 and TRBJ2-2; TCRdb outputs TRBD1, but without DNA this stays unchecked. The CDR3 has 14 residues. Germline V gene lookup returns CDR1 WNHNN and CDR2 SYGVQD (reference sequence). CDR3: CASTGDWNTGELFF.

The chain links TRBV7-2 to TRBJ1-1; TCRdb selects TRBD1, and the lack of DNA leaves this call unchecked. The CDR3 is 15 amino acids. Germline loops: CDR1 SGHTA, CDR2 FQGNSA. Here the CDR3 reads CASSLGQRLNTEAFF.

This sequence joins TRBV6-2 or TRBV6-3 and TRBJ2-1; there is no DNA to check the TCRdb D call of TRBD1. This CDR3 contains 15 residues. CDR1 is MNHEY, CDR2 SVGEGT, per germline. The CDR3 sequence is CASAPGGPLYNEQFF.

The rearrangement uses TRBV18 and TRBJ2-7. Germline lookup yields CDR1 KGHSH and CDR2 LQKENI. This CDR3 region has 13 residues. CDR3 sequence: CASSPGTSGEQYF. Combining the CDR3 with reference TRBV18 and TRBJ2-7 gives the whole variable domain NAGVMQNPRHLVRRRGQEARLRCSPMKGHSHVYWYRQLPEEGLKFMVYLQKENIIDESGMPKERFSAEFPKEGPSILRIQQVVRGDSAAYFCASSPGTSGEQYFGPGTRLTVT.

The V and J genes are TRBV7-2 and TRBJ1-1. Looked up from germline, CDR1 is SGHTA and CDR2 is FQGNSA. CDR3 length: 13 amino acids. This CDR3 is CASSLVSTTEAFF. The full variable domain, in which reference TRBV7-2 and TRBJ1-1 provide the parts outside the CDR3, is GAGVSQSPSNKVTEKGKDVELRCDPISGHTALYWYRQSLGQGLEFLIYFQGNSAPDKSGLPSDRFSAERTGGSVSTLTIQRTQQEDSAVYLCASSLVSTTEAFFGQGTRLTVV.

The V call is TRBV10-3, the J call TRBJ2-5; TCRdb calls TRBD1, which cannot be checked without DNA. The CDR3 length is 14 residues. Germline V gene lookup returns CDR1 ENHRY and CDR2 SYGVKD. The CDR3 here is CAISESQGRETQYF.

The rearrangement joins TRBV20-1 to TRBJ2-1; the D call of TRBD2 rests on TCRdb alone, since no DNA is present to check it. Germline V lookup: CDR1 DFQATT, CDR2 SNEGSKA (reference sequence). The CDR3 sequence is 15 residues long. The CDR3 region is CSARSPGLAANEQFF.

V and J are TRBV12-3 or TRBV12-4 and TRBJ1-1; TCRdb's D gene call, TRBD1, goes unchecked for lack of DNA. The length of the CDR3 is 13 residues. CDR3 in amino acids: CASSFGDRTEAFF.

The chain is built from TRBV3-1 and TRBJ1-2; the D gene TCRdb calls, TRBD1, cannot be checked with no DNA. This CDR3 is 15 amino acids long. Germline V gives CDR1 LGHDT, CDR2 YNNKEL (reference sequence). The CDR3 loop is CASSQVAGVGYGYTF.

This chain's CDR3 is CASSQDWGRRGTNEKLFF. This chain joins TRBV4-3 and TRBJ1-4. The CDR3 sequence is 18 residues long. The V gene's germline CDR1 is LGHNA and CDR2 YSLEER.

The genes are TRBV20-1 and TRBJ1-2; without DNA, the TCRdb call of TRBD1 cannot be checked. The CDR3 extends over 14 amino acids. The germline gives CDR1 DFQATT, CDR2 SNEGSKA (reference sequence). This chain's CDR3 is CSAYPPGQGRGYTF.

The chain employs TRBV6-5 and TRBJ1-2; checking the TCRdb D call of TRBD1 is not possible without DNA. The CDR3 length is 12 residues. Germline CDR1 MNHEY, CDR2 SVGAGI. CDR3 region: CASRTGHYGYTF.